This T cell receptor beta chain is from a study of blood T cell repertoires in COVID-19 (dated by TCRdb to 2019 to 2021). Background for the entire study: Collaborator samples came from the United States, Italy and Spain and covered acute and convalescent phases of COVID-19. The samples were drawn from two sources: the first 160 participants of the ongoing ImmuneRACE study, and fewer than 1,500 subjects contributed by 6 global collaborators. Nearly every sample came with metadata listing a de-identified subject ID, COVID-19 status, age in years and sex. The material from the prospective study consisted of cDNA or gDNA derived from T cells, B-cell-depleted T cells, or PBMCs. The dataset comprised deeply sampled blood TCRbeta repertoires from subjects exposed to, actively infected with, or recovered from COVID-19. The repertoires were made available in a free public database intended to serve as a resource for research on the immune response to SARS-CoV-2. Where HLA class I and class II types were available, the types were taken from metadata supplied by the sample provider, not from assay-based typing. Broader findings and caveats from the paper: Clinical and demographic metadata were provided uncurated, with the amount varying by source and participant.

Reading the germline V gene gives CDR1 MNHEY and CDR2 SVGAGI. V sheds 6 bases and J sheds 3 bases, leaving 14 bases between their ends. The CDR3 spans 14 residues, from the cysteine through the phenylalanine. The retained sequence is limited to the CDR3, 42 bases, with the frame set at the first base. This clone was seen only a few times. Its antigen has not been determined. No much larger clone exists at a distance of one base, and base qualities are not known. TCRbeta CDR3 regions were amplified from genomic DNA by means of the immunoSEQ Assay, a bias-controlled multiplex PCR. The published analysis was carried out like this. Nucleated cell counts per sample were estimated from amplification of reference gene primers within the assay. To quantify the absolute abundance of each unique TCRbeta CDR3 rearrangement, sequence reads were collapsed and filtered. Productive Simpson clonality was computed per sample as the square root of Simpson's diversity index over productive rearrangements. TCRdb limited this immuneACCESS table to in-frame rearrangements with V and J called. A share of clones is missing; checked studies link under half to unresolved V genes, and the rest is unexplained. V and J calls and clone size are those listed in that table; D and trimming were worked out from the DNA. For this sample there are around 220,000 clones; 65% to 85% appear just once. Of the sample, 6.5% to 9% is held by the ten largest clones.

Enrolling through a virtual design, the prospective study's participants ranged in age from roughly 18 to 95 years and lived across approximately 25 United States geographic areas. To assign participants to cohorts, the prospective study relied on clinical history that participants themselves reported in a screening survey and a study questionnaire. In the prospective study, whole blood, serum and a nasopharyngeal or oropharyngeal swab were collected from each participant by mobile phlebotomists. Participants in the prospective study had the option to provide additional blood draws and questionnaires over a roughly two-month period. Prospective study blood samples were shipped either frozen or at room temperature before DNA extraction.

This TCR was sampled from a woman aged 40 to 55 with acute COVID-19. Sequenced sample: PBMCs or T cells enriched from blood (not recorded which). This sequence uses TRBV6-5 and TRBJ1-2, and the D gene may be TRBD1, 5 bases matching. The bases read TGTGCCAGCAGGAAGTTGGCACAGGACTATGGCTACACCTTC. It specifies CASRKLAQDYGYTF.